One and the same sample provided the 25 T cell receptor beta chains below, sequenced in a study of T-cell reconstitution after alpha-beta-depleted transplantation in children. Unique molecular identifiers were built into the TCRbeta library. In TCRdb, the PCR reads were re-called with MiXCR into one record per CDR3 protein. The sample consists of 300,000 to 400,000 distinct CDR3 sequences, 23% of them appearing once. Sequencing was performed on PBMCs, mostly from graft donor cells, taken 180 days after TCRalphabeta/CD19-depleted stem cell transplant. The receptors were sampled from a male patient younger than 18 who had a stem cell transplant for acute lymphoblastic leukemia, so the T cells may come from the graft donor.

This clonotype is a singleton in its sample. Its ends do not fully match the called genes, so a read error is possible. This rearrangement joins TRBV12-3 or TRBV12-4 to TRBJ2-7; 14 nucleotides align to TRBD2. The CDR3 covers 19 residues. CDR3 loop: CTSSFKHPGLAGEGREQYF. The CDR3 nucleotides read TGTACCAGCAGTTTCAAGCATCCGGGACTAGCGGGAGAGGGGCGCGAGCAGTACTTC.

J is TRBJ2-5 and V is TRBV12-3 or TRBV12-4; 7 bases line up with TRBD1. CDR3 length: 14 residues. The V gene end was trimmed by 5 bases and the J gene end by 1 base; junction bases not matched to a gene: 4. Here the CDR3 DNA reads TGTGCCAGCAGTGACCGGGACAGCCAAGAGACCCAGTACTTC. It codes for CASSDRDSQETQYF.

This clonotype counts as medium-sized (0.01 to 0.1%). The chain employs TRBV5-6 and TRBJ2-7; 8 positions match TRBD1. Germline values: CDR1 SGHDT, CDR2 YYEEEE. J was trimmed by 5 bases and V by 0 bases; bases with no gene match: 1. This CDR3 has 13 amino acids. CDR3 nucleotide sequence: TGTGCCAGCAGCTTGGACAGGGGGAACGAGCAGTACTTC. Translating gives CASSLDRGNEQYF.

The rearrangement joins TRBV9 to TRBJ2-5; D gene uncertain. The germline V and J ends were trimmed by 0 bases and 4 bases, with 7 bases remaining between them. Germline V CDR1 and CDR2: SGDLS, YYNGEE. This CDR3 spans 13 amino acids. The CDR3 coding sequence is TGTGCCAGCAGCGTAGGAGTGGCAGAGACCCAGTACTTC. It yields the protein CASSVGVAETQYF.

The genes are TRBV24-1 and TRBJ2-1; D is possibly TRBD2 (5 bases). V shed 0 bases and J shed 1 base, with 15 bases lying between them. The CDR3 consists of 18 residues. Per the germline V gene, CDR1 is KGHDR and CDR2 is SFDVKD. The CDR3 region is CATSDLHTPSGSYNEQFF. Here the CDR3 DNA reads TGTGCCACCAGTGATTTGCATACCCCGAGCGGATCCTACAATGAGCAGTTCTTC.

The chain couples TRBV12-3 or TRBV12-4 to TRBJ2-1, with 9 nucleotides matching TRBD2. CDR3 size: 15 residues. V shed 9 bases and J 5 bases; nucleotides not matched to a gene: 11. CDR3 residues: CARARPTSGDNEQFF. In DNA, the CDR3 is TGTGCCAGAGCACGCCCGACTAGCGGAGACAATGAGCAGTTCTTC.

The J gene is TRBJ2-5, the V gene TRBV5-1; the D gene is possibly TRBD2 (5 bases). The germline V and J ends were trimmed by 3 bases and 3 bases, with 15 bases remaining between them. CDR3 size: 15 residues. CDR1 and CDR2 from the germline V gene are SGHRS and YFSETQ. The CDR3 DNA is TGCGCCAGCAGCTCTTCGAGGCTGAGGGAAGAGACCCAGTACTTC. Its protein is CASSSSRLREETQYF.

The chain has TRBV7-6 and TRBJ2-2; unclear D gene. CDR1 and CDR2 from the germline V gene are SGHVS and FNYEAQ. Trimming took 1 base from V and 4 from J, leaving 13 bases between them. This CDR3 is built from 16 residues. The CDR3: CASSLDRTPSTGELFF. The CDR3 DNA follows: TGTGCCAGCAGCTTAGACAGAACCCCGAGCACCGGGGAGCTGTTTTTT.

The chain is built from TRBV7-3 and TRBJ2-2; no clear D gene. V lost 0 bases to trimming and J lost 4 bases, with 9 bases between them. There are 15 residues in the CDR3. CDR1 and CDR2 from the germline V gene are SGHTA and FQGTGA. Written as DNA, the CDR3 is TGTGCCAGCAGCTTAACAGGAGCTTTCACCGGGGAGCTGTTTTTT. This translates into CASSLTGAFTGELFF.

In its sample, this clonotype was seen a few times. The V call is TRBV4-2, the J call TRBJ2-5; TRBD2 agrees at 11 bases. This CDR3 spans 16 amino acids. V shed 2 bases, J shed 7 bases, and the junction held 9 bases outside the gene matches. CDR1 and CDR2 (germline): LGHNA, YNFKEQ. The CDR3, as DNA: TGTGCCAGCAGCCAACGGGGTAGCGGGAGGGCCGCGACCCAGTACTTC. This codes for CASSQRGSGRAATQYF.

This clonotype occurred a few times. The chain uses TRBV30 and TRBJ1-1, with D uncertain. This CDR3 contains 14 residues. Trimming took 3 bases from V and 0 from J, leaving 11 bases between them. Germline-derived CDR1 and CDR2 are GTSNPN and SVGIG (reference sequence). The CDR3 nucleotides read TGTGCCTGGAGCCTCTTGATTGTGAACACTGAAGCTTTCTTT. It codes for CAWSLLIVNTEAFF.

The V gene is TRBV14, the J gene TRBJ2-3, with D possibly being TRBD2 (5 bases). V lost 7 bases and J 5 bases, leaving 16 bases between the germline ends. The CDR3 runs to 14 residues. Germline V gene data show CDR1 as SGHDN and CDR2 as FVKESK. CDR3 DNA sequence: TGTGCCAGCACCAGAACAGACTACCTAGATACGCAGTATTTT. Its translation: CASTRTDYLDTQYF.

This chain joins TRBV27 and TRBJ2-7; TRBD2 might be the D (5 bases). Germline V CDR1 and CDR2: MNHEY, SMNVEV (reference sequence). Trimming left V 2 bases short and J 4 bases short, with 12 bases between. The CDR3 totals 14 residues. For the CDR3, the DNA is TGTGCCAGCAGTTTACGGGGATGGACGTACGAGCAGTACTTC. It encodes CASSLRGWTYEQYF.

The chain couples TRBV6-4 to TRBJ2-3, with 13 bases aligning to TRBD2. V shed 6 bases and J 10 bases; nucleotides not matched to a gene: 7. This CDR3 region has 14 residues. Germline assignment: CDR1 MRHNA and CDR2 SNTAGT. The CDR3 DNA sequence: TGTGCCAGCAGCCCGGGACTAGCGGGAAGTTCGCAGTATTTT. Translation: CASSPGLAGSSQYF.

This clonotype was picked up a small number of times. This chain uses TRBV4-1 with TRBJ2-1, with TRBD2 matching over 7 bases. The V segment lost 3 bases and the J segment 9 bases; nucleotides outside the gene matches: 5. The V gene's germline CDR1 is MGHRA and CDR2 YSYEKL. There are 13 residues in the CDR3. The CDR3, as DNA: TGCGCCAGCAGCCAGGGAACTAGCGCTGAGCAGTTCTTC. As protein: CASSQGTSAEQFF.

The rearrangement uses TRBV28 and TRBJ1-5; a weak D match, TRBD1 (6 bases). The CDR3 spans 15 residues. The V gene's germline CDR1 is MDHEN and CDR2 SYDVKM. V dropped 2 bases and J dropped 5 bases, with 13 bases sitting between them. CDR3 in DNA: TGTGCCAGCAGTTTAGGGGGGGCCACACATCAGCCCCAGCATTTT. It is translated as CASSLGGATHQPQHF.

This clonotype was counted only a few times. This chain links TRBV27 with TRBJ2-3; TRBD2 might be the D (6 bases). Trimming stripped 6 bases from V and 2 bases from J, with 12 bases between. This CDR3 is 14 amino acids long. The germline CDR1 and CDR2 sequences are MNHEY and SMNVEV (reference sequence). Here the CDR3 reads CASRRDFPTDTQYF. The CDR3 DNA follows: TGTGCCAGCAGACGGGACTTCCCCACAGATACGCAGTATTTT.

This clonotype was detected once. The chain links TRBV20-1 to TRBJ2-1; D perhaps matches TRBD1 (8 bases). The CDR3 is made up of 15 amino acids. Deletions cut 6 bases from V and 7 bases from J, with 22 bases between. In germline, CDR1 is DFQATT, CDR2 SNEGSKA (reference sequence). CDR3 in DNA: TGCAGTGCCACAGGGGGAGGGGGCCTTGGGAATGAGCAGTTCTTC. As protein: CSATGGGGLGNEQFF.

This clonotype showed up just a few times. The chain uses TRBV4-2 and TRBJ2-5; the match to TRBD1 covers 9 bases. Germline loops: CDR1 LGHNA, CDR2 YNFKEQ. The V segment lost 8 bases and the J segment 5 bases; nucleotides outside the gene matches: 9. The CDR3 consists of 14 residues. The CDR3 sequence is CASARDREMETQYF. In DNA, the CDR3 is TGTGCCAGCGCCAGGGACAGGGAAATGGAGACCCAGTACTTC.

The table lists this clonotype with a few counts. The rearrangement links TRBV15 to TRBJ1-6; D gene uncertain. V dropped 0 bases and J dropped 5 bases, with 11 bases sitting between them. The CDR3 totals 16 residues. The germline V gene encodes CDR1 LNHNV and CDR2 YYDKDF (reference sequence). CDR3 bases: TGTGCCACCAGCAGAGATAGGGCCCAGAATAATTCACCCCTCCACTTT. Translating gives CATSRDRAQNNSPLHF.

V and J are TRBV20-1 and TRBJ2-1, with unresolved D. This CDR3 comprises 14 residues. Germline V gene lookup returns CDR1 DFQATT and CDR2 SNEGSKA (reference sequence). V lost 4 bases to trimming and J lost 2 bases, with 12 bases between them. CDR3 nucleotides: TGCAGTGCTACCCGCAGGATAGCCTACAATGAGCAGTTCTTC. Translation: CSATRRIAYNEQFF.

This chain connects TRBV5-1 to TRBJ1-6, with 7 bases matching TRBD1. The junction had 9 bases not matched to a gene; V was cut back by 4 bases and J by 8 bases. Germline CDR1 and CDR2: SGHRS and YFSETQ. The CDR3 is 15 amino acids. The CDR3 DNA is TGCGCCAGCAGCGGATTACAGGGGACGCATTCACCCCTCCACTTT. This translates into CASSGLQGTHSPLHF.

In this sample, this clonotype turned up a few times. This sequence joins TRBV7-7 and TRBJ2-5; D might be TRBD1 or TRBD2, each matching 5 bases. CDR1 is SSHAT, CDR2 FNYEAQ, per germline (reference sequence). The ends were cut back, 2 bases at V and 2 bases at J, with 9 bases in the middle. This CDR3 region has 14 residues. The CDR3 DNA reads TGTGCCAGCAGCTTATCCGGGGCGCAAGAGACCCAGTACTTC. Its protein product is CASSLSGAQETQYF.

This clonotype was seen more than once but under ten times. This chain uses TRBV12-3 or TRBV12-4 with TRBJ2-1; 8 bases map to TRBD2. The CDR3 extends over 14 amino acids. The ends lost 8 bases at V and 7 bases at J; junction bases unmatched: 10. The CDR3 bases are TGTGCCAGCGATCGGGAGGGCAGGATGAATGAGCAGTTCTTC. This translates into CASDREGRMNEQFF.

The rearrangement links TRBV6-1 to TRBJ2-3; TRBD1 matches at 7 bases. Germline CDR1 and CDR2: MNHNS and SASEGT. The CDR3 runs to 15 residues. J gave up 3 bases and V 5 bases, and 8 bases lay outside the gene matches. CDR3 sequence: CASSRRQGPTDTQYF. The CDR3 coding sequence is TGTGCCAGCAGTCGCCGACAGGGCCCTACAGATACGCAGTATTTT.